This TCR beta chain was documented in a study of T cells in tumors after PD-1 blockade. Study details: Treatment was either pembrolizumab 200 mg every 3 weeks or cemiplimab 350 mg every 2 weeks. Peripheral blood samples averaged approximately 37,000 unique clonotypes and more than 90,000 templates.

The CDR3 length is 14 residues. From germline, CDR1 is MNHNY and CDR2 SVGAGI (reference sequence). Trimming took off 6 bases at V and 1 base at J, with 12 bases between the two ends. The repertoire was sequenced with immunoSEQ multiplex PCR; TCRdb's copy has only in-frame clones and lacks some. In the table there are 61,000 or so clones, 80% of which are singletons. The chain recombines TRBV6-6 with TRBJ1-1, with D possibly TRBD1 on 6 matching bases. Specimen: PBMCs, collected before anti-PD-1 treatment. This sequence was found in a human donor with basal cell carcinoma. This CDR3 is CASRNGQTNTEAFF. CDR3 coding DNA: TGTGCCAGCAGAAACGGACAGACGAACACTGAAGCTTTCTTT.